Listed below are T cell receptor beta chains from one sample, sequenced in a study of OX40 agonist ivuxolimab in advanced cancers. Clones were sequenced by immunoSEQ multiplex PCR, and TCRdb holds only the in-frame ones, with some missing. The sample shows 72,000 or so clones, roughly 87% of them seen only once. The material was CD4+ or CD8+ T cells sorted from blood, obtained in a trial of the OX40 agonist ivuxolimab. These receptors all stem from an adult with an advanced solid tumor such as melanoma, head and neck, liver or kidney cancer. CDR3s include the opening cysteine and the closing phenylalanine or tryptophan. A D gene is named only where the DNA matches it firmly. Clone size appears in some rows only: once, few, many, or a class for an expanded clone.

clone size,V gene,CDR3 length,D gene,J gene,CDR3 protein,CDR3 DNA
NA,TRBV28,12,NA,TRBJ1-2,CASSLATYGYTF,TGTGCCAGCAGTTTGGCTACTTATGGCTACACCTTC
NA,TRBV25-1,13,NA,TRBJ2-1,CASSQGLLNEQFF,TGTGCCAGCAGTCAGGGACTTCTCAATGAGCAGTTCTTC
NA,TRBV27,17,NA,TRBJ2-1,CASRSRTTMFLYNEQFF,TGTGCCAGCAGATCTAGGACGACTATGTTTCTTTACAATGAGCAGTTCTTC
once,TRBV4-1,16,NA,TRBJ2-2,CASSHSGIPHTGELFF,TGCGCCAGCAGCCATTCGGGGATTCCCCACACCGGGGAGCTGTTTTTT
NA,TRBV29-1,15,NA,TRBJ1-1,CSVVGQGWAGTEAFF,TGCAGCGTTGTAGGGCAGGGGTGGGCGGGCACTGAAGCTTTCTTT
NA,TRBV5-8,15,TRBD2,TRBJ2-1,CASSLAPGTRDEQFF,TGTGCCAGCAGCTTGGCGCCCGGGACTAGGGATGAGCAGTTCTTC
NA,TRBV6-5,13,NA,TRBJ1-1,CASSYSGGTEAFF,TGTGCCAGCAGTTACTCGGGCGGGACTGAAGCTTTCTTT
few,TRBV28,11,NA,TRBJ1-1,CASRTNTEAFF,TGTGCCAGCAGGACAAACACTGAAGCTTTCTTT
once,TRBV19,17,TRBD2,TRBJ2-1,CASSMTQTSGSWNEQFF,TGTGCCAGTAGTATGACCCAGACTAGCGGGAGTTGGAATGAGCAGTTCTTC
NA,TRBV6-5,15,NA,TRBJ1-2,CASSPTHLANYGYTF,TGTGCCAGCAGCCCGACCCATCTGGCGAACTATGGCTACACCTTC
NA,TRBV14,13,NA,TRBJ2-7,CASSRGLADEQYF,TGTGCCAGCAGTCGGGGCCTGGCCGACGAGCAGTACTTC
NA,TRBV29-1,13,TRBD1,TRBJ1-1,CSVGGQGGGKAFF,TGCAGCGTTGGGGGACAGGGAGGCGGAAAGGCTTTCTTT
NA,TRBV27,19,TRBD2,TRBJ2-2,CASSSLGLAGGKGTGELFF,TGTGCCAGCAGTTCGCTGGGACTAGCGGGAGGGAAGGGAACCGGGGAGCTGTTTTTT
NA,TRBV6-6,15,TRBD1,TRBJ1-5,CASSPGQGAAQPQHF,TGTGCCAGCAGCCCGGGACAGGGGGCCGCACAGCCCCAGCATTTT
NA,TRBV6-5,12,NA,TRBJ2-7,CASIEGLLGQYF,TGTGCCAGCATCGAGGGCCTCCTCGGGCAGTACTTC
NA,TRBV5-8,14,NA,TRBJ2-5,CASSSKDRQETQYF,TGTGCCAGCAGCTCGAAGGACAGACAAGAGACCCAGTACTTC
few,TRBV5-1,15,TRBD1,TRBJ1-1,CASSIRTGLNTEAFF,TGCGCCAGCAGCATCCGGACAGGGCTCAACACTGAAGCTTTCTTT
NA,TRBV19,14,NA,TRBJ2-3,CASSMGGGTDTQYF,TGTGCCAGTAGTATGGGAGGTGGCACAGATACGCAGTATTTT
NA,TRBV2,15,NA,TRBJ1-5,CASSGGQDSNQPQHF,TGTGCCAGCAGCGGGGGTCAAGATAGCAATCAGCCCCAGCATTTT
NA,TRBV5-6,13,NA,TRBJ1-2,CASSLDQGWGYTF,TGTGCCAGCAGCTTGGATCAGGGATGGGGCTACACCTTC
NA,TRBV10-3,12,NA,TRBJ2-3,CAIGVNTDTQYF,TGTGCCATCGGGGTGAACACAGATACGCAGTATTTT
few,TRBV19,14,NA,TRBJ1-4,CASKAAVTNEKLFF,TGTGCCAGTAAGGCCGCGGTAACTAATGAAAAACTGTTTTTT
NA,TRBV7-2,14,NA,TRBJ2-3,CASSRTTSTDTQYF,TGTGCCAGCAGCCGGACTACTAGCACAGATACGCAGTATTTT
NA,TRBV6-6,13,NA,TRBJ2-7,CASSPGGGYEQYF,TGTGCCAGCAGTCCCGGGGGAGGCTACGAGCAGTACTTC
NA,TRBV28,17,NA,TRBJ1-2,CASSSASRGSYNYGYTF,TGTGCCAGCAGTTCCGCCTCCAGGGGCTCGTATAACTATGGCTACACCTTC
NA,TRBV5-1,16,NA,TRBJ2-2,CASSLRDTELTGELFF,TGCGCCAGCAGCTTGCGGGACACCGAACTCACCGGGGAGCTGTTTTTT
NA,TRBV5-8,15,TRBD1,TRBJ1-2,CASSSLYGTEYGYTF,TGTGCCAGCAGCTCCTTATACGGGACAGAATATGGCTACACCTTC
NA,TRBV5-1,14,NA,TRBJ2-1,CASTWGGSYNEQFF,TGCGCCAGCACCTGGGGGGGCAGCTACAATGAGCAGTTCTTC
few,TRBV29-1,18,TRBD2,TRBJ2-4,CSVGLGLAGGSAKNIQYF,TGCAGCGTTGGGTTAGGACTAGCGGGAGGGTCGGCCAAAAACATTCAGTACTTC
NA,TRBV2,15,NA,TRBJ2-1,CASSEKVGPSGEQFF,TGTGCCAGCAGTGAGAAGGTTGGACCGTCGGGTGAGCAGTTCTTC
NA,TRBV10-1,13,NA,TRBJ2-3,CASSETSQDTQYF,TGCGCCAGCAGTGAGACTAGCCAAGATACGCAGTATTTT
NA,TRBV19,15,NA,TRBJ2-1,CASSIRSGAYNEQFF,TGTGCCAGTAGTATTCGGTCAGGGGCCTACAATGAGCAGTTCTTC
NA,TRBV28,17,NA,TRBJ2-2,CASTPGSMGSTTGELFF,TGTGCCAGCACCCCAGGGTCGATGGGTTCCACCACCGGGGAGCTGTTTTTT
NA,TRBV20-1,11,NA,TRBJ2-5,CSVNGQETQYF,TGCAGTGTTAACGGCCAAGAGACCCAGTACTTC
NA,TRBV5-4,15,NA,TRBJ2-3,CASSLPGQAQDTQYF,TGTGCCAGCAGCTTGCCTGGACAAGCCCAGGATACGCAGTATTTT
NA,TRBV5-1,19,NA,TRBJ2-3,CASSLARGRRNQGTDTQYF,TGCGCCAGCAGCTTGGCCAGGGGACGGAGGAACCAAGGCACAGATACGCAGTATTTT
NA,TRBV27,19,TRBD2,TRBJ2-1,CASSSPPGLAGGFYNEQFF,TGTGCCAGCAGTTCACCGCCGGGACTAGCGGGAGGGTTCTACAATGAGCAGTTCTTC
NA,TRBV2,16,NA,TRBJ1-5,CASSEAGIFSNQPQHF,TGTGCCAGCAGTGAAGCAGGCATATTTAGCAATCAGCCCCAGCATTTT
NA,TRBV11-2,13,NA,TRBJ2-3,CASSLLGLDTQYF,TGTGCCAGCAGCCTCTTGGGACTAGATACGCAGTATTTT
NA,TRBV5-6,14,NA,TRBJ1-3,CASSLDLSGNTIYF,TGTGCCAGCAGCTTGGACCTCTCTGGAAACACCATATATTTT
few,TRBV2,15,NA,TRBJ1-1,CASSVGFRGDTEAFF,TGTGCCAGCAGTGTGGGGTTCAGGGGCGACACTGAAGCTTTCTTT
NA,TRBV28,14,TRBD1,TRBJ2-7,CASIGRTGQYEQYF,TGTGCCAGCATTGGCCGGACAGGGCAATACGAGCAGTACTTC
NA,TRBV5-4,15,TRBD2,TRBJ2-5,CASSLGAGVQETQYF,TGTGCCAGCAGCTTGGGAGCGGGAGTCCAAGAGACCCAGTACTTC
few,TRBV19,13,NA,TRBJ2-7,CASSIGLTYEQYF,TGTGCCAGTAGTATAGGTCTCACCTACGAGCAGTACTTC